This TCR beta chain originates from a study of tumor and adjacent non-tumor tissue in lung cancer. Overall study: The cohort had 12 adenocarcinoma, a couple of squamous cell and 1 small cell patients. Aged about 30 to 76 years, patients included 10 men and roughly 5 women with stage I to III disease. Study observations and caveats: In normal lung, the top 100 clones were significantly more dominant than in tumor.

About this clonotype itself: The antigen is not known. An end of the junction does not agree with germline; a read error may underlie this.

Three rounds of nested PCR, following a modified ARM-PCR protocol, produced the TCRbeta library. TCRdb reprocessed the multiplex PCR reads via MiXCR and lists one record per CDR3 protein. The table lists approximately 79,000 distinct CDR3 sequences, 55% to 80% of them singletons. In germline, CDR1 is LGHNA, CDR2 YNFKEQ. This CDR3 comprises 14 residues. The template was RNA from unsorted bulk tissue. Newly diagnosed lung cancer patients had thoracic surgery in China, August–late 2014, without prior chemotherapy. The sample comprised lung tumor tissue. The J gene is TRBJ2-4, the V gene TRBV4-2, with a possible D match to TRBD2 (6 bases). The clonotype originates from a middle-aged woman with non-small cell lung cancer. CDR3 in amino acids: CSSSQIGRGNIQYF. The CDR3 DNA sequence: TGTTCCAGCAGCCAGATAGGGCGGGGAAACATTCAGTACTTC.